This T cell receptor (beta chain) was observed in a study of blood T cells in healthy people across ages. Study conclusions and caveats: While age rose, TCR beta diversity per million T cells dropped in a roughly linear way.

This clonotype occurred a few times. Its target is not known. The germline gives CDR1 LNHNV, CDR2 YYDKDF (reference sequence). This CDR3 has 15 residues. PCR was performed a second time for about 7 to 12 cycles using a sample-barcoded 5' primer and a J-beta primer mix. CDR3-containing paired-end reads numbering at least 2.5 million came from each sample. TCRdb re-called the 5' RACE reads with MiXCR, one entry per CDR3 protein. There are approximately 690,000 distinct CDR3 sequences in the sample; over 40% occur only once, and around 30% lies in the top ten. This chain connects TRBV15 to TRBJ2-4; TRBD1 might be the D (6 bases). The end of the DNA aligns better with TRBJ2-7, so the J call may be wrong. This receptor was obtained from a man older than 75 in good health. Sequenced: blood. CDR3 loop: CATSRENRALGEQYF. The CDR3 nucleotides are TGTGCCACCAGCAGAGAGAACAGGGCGCTTGGCGAGCAGTACTTC.